Given below is one TCR beta chain in context. The antigen remains unidentified. Sequencing was preceded by expansion of antigen-specific CD4+ T cells with viral peptide pools in the ViraFEST assay. Cells that had been cultured for 9 to 10 days were the source of isolated CD4+ T cells. Vaccine recipients, nucleocapsid antibody negative, had no prior SARS-CoV-2 infection. Cells had half their medium changed to IL-2 medium on days 3 and 7. This entry belongs to a study of vaccination effects on CD4 cells after COVID-19. Trimming removed 2 bases from V and 3 bases from J, with 14 bases in between. In germline, CDR1 is SGDLS, CDR2 YYNGEE. The CDR3 runs 16 residues. The study, taken as a whole, reports: In the late period after vaccination, infection- and vaccine-induced clones contracted markedly. The study found that only 1 of 255 vaccine-induced clones from healthy vaccinees cross-reacted with common cold coronaviruses. The study, lacking early post-infection timepoints, had few convalescent patients.

Assay: immunoSEQ multiplex PCR; the TCRdb copy retains only in-frame clones and omits some. Here the sample spans roughly 67,000 clones, more than 60% being singletons. The sample here was CD4+ T cells from PBMCs cultured with SARS-CoV-2 spike peptides, taken before COVID-19 vaccination. The J gene is TRBJ2-2, the V gene TRBV9, with D perhaps TRBD2 (6 bases). This TCR derives from a human donor who received a COVID-19 vaccine. The CDR3 sequence: CASSVPLASDTGELFF. In nucleotides, the CDR3 is TGTGCCAGCAGCGTCCCTCTAGCGTCCGACACCGGGGAGCTGTTTTTT.